Below, 9 T cell receptor beta chains from the same sample are listed, as sequenced in a study of cytomegalovirus exposure and HLA in healthy donors. Assay: immunoSEQ multiplex PCR; the TCRdb copy retains only in-frame clones and omits some. The sample includes about 200,000 clones, roughly three quarters of them seen just once. Sequencing was performed on PBMCs. All receptors come from a woman aged 30 to 39 in good health and CMV-seronegative.

The rearrangement links TRBV30 to TRBJ2-7; D might be TRBD2 (5 bases). Germline V CDR1 and CDR2: GTSNPN, SVGIG (reference sequence). This CDR3 comprises 14 residues. The V and J ends lost 7 bases and 2 bases respectively, with 18 bases between them. The CDR3 sequence: CASELDRYPYEQYF. In nucleotides, the CDR3 is TGTGCCTCGGAACTAGATAGGTATCCCTACGAGCAGTACTTC.

The chain combines TRBV5-1 with TRBJ1-5; no reliable D call. The CDR3 loop spans 13 amino acids. V was cut by 2 bases and J by 6 bases, with 9 bases left in between. Germline V gene lookup returns CDR1 SGHRS and CDR2 YFSETQ. The CDR3 coding sequence is TGCGCCAGCAGCTTCCCGGAGACTCAGCCCCAGCATTTT. Translating it yields CASSFPETQPQHF.

This sequence joins TRBV28 and TRBJ1-2, with D possibly being TRBD1 (6 bases). The germline V and J ends were trimmed by 5 bases and 3 bases, with 10 bases remaining between them. Germline V lookup: CDR1 MDHEN, CDR2 SYDVKM. CDR3 length equals 13 residues. CDR3 nucleotide sequence: TGTGCCAGCAGTACAGGACAGCACTATGGCTACACCTTC. Translation: CASSTGQHYGYTF.

The chain recombines TRBV7-2 with TRBJ2-7; the match to TRBD2 covers 8 bases. V lost 3 bases, J lost 0 bases, and 4 bases stayed unmatched. This CDR3 comprises 15 residues. The germline gives CDR1 SGHTA, CDR2 FQGNSA. The CDR3 DNA reads TGTGCCAGCAGCTTTGCGGGAGGTGGCTCCTACGAGCAGTACTTC. It encodes CASSFAGGGSYEQYF.

The genes are TRBV9 and TRBJ1-1; D not certain. With 4 bases removed from V and 5 bases from J, the gap between germline ends came to 9 bases. This CDR3 has 12 residues. The germline gives CDR1 SGDLS, CDR2 YYNGEE. The CDR3, as DNA: TGTGCCAGCAGCTCCTTGGAGACTGAAGCTTTCTTT. Protein sequence: CASSSLETEAFF.

This sequence joins TRBV5-1 and TRBJ2-5; the match to TRBD2 covers 9 bases. The CDR3 is made up of 15 amino acids. The germline V gene has CDR1 SGHRS and CDR2 YFSETQ. V was clipped by 3 bases and J by 4 bases; unmatched bases: 7. CDR3 amino acids: CASSSYAGGRETQYF. The CDR3 nucleotides read TGCGCCAGCAGCTCGTACGCGGGAGGGAGAGAGACCCAGTACTTC. The variable domain in full, with the rest retrieved from reference TRBV5-1 and TRBJ2-5, is KAGVTQTPRYLIKTRGQQVTLSCSPISGHRSVSWYQQTPGQGLQFLFEYFSETQRNKGNFPGRFSGRQFSNSRSEMNVSTLELGDSALYLCASSSYAGGRETQYFGPGTRLLVL.

The chain employs TRBV7-9 and TRBJ2-7, with 9 bases fitting TRBD2. The CDR3 loop spans 15 amino acids. The germline V gene encodes CDR1 SEHNR and CDR2 FQNEAQ (reference sequence). Trimming took 0 bases from V and 5 from J; bases not matched to a gene: 5. CDR3 amino acids: CASSLASGSFHEQYF. In nucleotides, the CDR3 is TGTGCCAGCAGCTTAGCTAGCGGGAGTTTCCACGAGCAGTACTTC.

The genes are TRBV9 and TRBJ2-1; tentatively, D is TRBD2 (5 bases). The germline V gene has CDR1 SGDLS and CDR2 YYNGEE. The CDR3 is 15 amino acids. V lost 4 bases to trimming and J lost 0 bases, with 11 bases between them. Here the CDR3 reads CASSRIGSSYNEQFF. The CDR3 bases are TGTGCCAGCAGCAGGATAGGGAGCTCCTACAATGAGCAGTTCTTC.

This clone showed up just a few times. Here the CDR3 reads CASSDGTGLSSPLHF. The CDR3 nucleotides are TGTGCCAGCAGTGACGGGACAGGGTTAAGCTCACCCCTCCACTTT. The rearrangement uses TRBV6-4 and TRBJ1-6; 9 bases align to TRBD1. J lost 10 bases, V lost 2 bases, and 6 bases had no gene match. The CDR3 sequence is 15 residues long. Germline CDR1 and CDR2: MRHNA and SNTAGT.